Following are 17 T cell receptor beta chains from one sample sequenced in a study of cytomegalovirus exposure and HLA in healthy donors. This PCR relied on a set of 60 Vbeta primers and 13 Jbeta primers. TCRdb's table, derived via immunoSEQ multiplex PCR, lists solely in-frame clones and lacks some. The sample has tens of thousands of clones, roughly 63% seen once. Sequencing was done on a sample of PBMCs. All receptors come from a woman aged 25 to 39 in good health and CMV-seronegative.

This clone appeared a few times. The V call is TRBV10-3, the J call TRBJ1-5, with D possibly matching TRBD1 (5 bases). This CDR3 comprises 15 residues. V was pared by 1 base and J by 8 bases, with 15 bases between. Germline V CDR1 and CDR2: ENHRY, SYGVKD. CDR3 region: CAISEYAGRPKPQHF. The CDR3 DNA reads as TGTGCCATCAGTGAGTATGCGGGACGGCCGAAGCCCCAGCATTTT.

V is TRBV2 and J is TRBJ1-2; no clear D. Germline V gene data show CDR1 as SNHLY and CDR2 as FYNNEI. The V and J ends lost 6 bases and 0 bases respectively, with 23 bases between them. This CDR3 is built from 18 residues. CDR3 residues: CASREGASPRKANYGYTF. The CDR3 DNA follows: TGTGCCAGCAGGGAGGGCGCCTCCCCAAGGAAGGCTAACTATGGCTACACCTTC.

This chain connects TRBV5-4 to TRBJ1-1; perhaps TRBD1 as D (5 bases). The V end lost 1 base, the J end lost 0 bases, and 10 bases lay between the germline ends. CDR3 length equals 15 residues. Germline CDR1 and CDR2: SGHNT and YYREEE (reference sequence). This chain's CDR3 is CASSLWGRMNTEAFF. Written as DNA, the CDR3 is TGTGCCAGCAGCTTGTGGGGCAGGATGAACACTGAAGCTTTCTTT.

The rearrangement joins TRBV5-5 to TRBJ1-2; D gene uncertain. V was shortened by 5 bases and J by 2 bases, with 16 bases between the two germline ends. Germline loops: CDR1 SGHKS, CDR2 YYEKEE (reference sequence). The CDR3 totals 15 residues. The CDR3 protein is CASSTVQNVNYGYTF. The CDR3 DNA follows: TGTGCCAGCAGTACTGTACAGAATGTGAACTATGGCTACACCTTC. Full variable domain (rest looked up from reference TRBV5-5 and TRBJ1-2): DAGVTQSPTHLIKTRGQQVTLRCSPISGHKSVSWYQQVLGQGPQFIFQYYEKEERGRGNFPDRFSARQFPNYSSELNVNALLLGDSALYLCASSTVQNVNYGYTFGSGTRLTVV.

To note about this clone: The same CDR3 arises from other DNA sequences in this sample as well. The V and J genes are TRBV19 and TRBJ2-1; D is ambiguous. CDR1 LNHDA and CDR2 SQIVND come from the germline V gene (reference sequence). The CDR3 runs to 12 residues. The V and J ends lost 3 bases and 7 bases respectively, with 7 bases between them. CDR3 sequence: CASSIPRNEQFF. CDR3 in DNA: TGTGCCAGTAGTATCCCCCGGAATGAGCAGTTCTTC.

The J gene is TRBJ1-1, the V gene TRBV6-5, with D possibly being TRBD1 (6 bases). Germline lookup yields CDR1 MNHEY and CDR2 SVGAGI. This CDR3 region has 12 residues. V shed 8 bases and J shed 3 bases, with 10 bases lying between them. The CDR3 sequence: CASGYRDTEAFF. CDR3 sequence (DNA): TGTGCCAGCGGGTACAGGGACACTGAAGCTTTCTTT.

A single count supports this clone. The gene calls are TRBV6-6 and TRBJ2-2, with 9 nucleotides matching TRBD1. CDR1 and CDR2 from the germline V gene are MNHNY and SVGAGI (reference sequence). Unmatched junction bases numbered 6, after V lost 4 bases and J lost 6 bases. There are 15 residues in the CDR3. The CDR3 DNA follows: TGTGCCAGCAGTTTGCCGGGACAGGGTGCCGGGGAGCTGTTTTTT. Translation: CASSLPGQGAGELFF.

J is TRBJ2-7 and V is TRBV30, with 10 bases identical to TRBD1. Losses at the gene ends were 4 bases for V and 10 bases for J; bases not matched to a gene: 7. Per germline, CDR1 GTSNPN and CDR2 SVGIG (reference sequence). The CDR3 has 12 residues. The CDR3 region is CAWTGTGARQYF. As DNA, the CDR3 is TGTGCCTGGACCGGGACAGGGGCCCGCCAGTACTTC.

This clone has just one count. The chain links TRBV7-8 to TRBJ1-2; D is possibly TRBD1 (6 bases). This CDR3 is 13 amino acids long. Germline V lookup: CDR1 SGHVS, CDR2 FQNEAQ. V was cut by 1 base and J by 6 bases, with 9 bases left in between. CDR3 nucleotides: TGTGCCAGCAGCTTAGTCCAGGGGCATGGCTACACCTTC. Residues: CASSLVQGHGYTF.

The rearrangement joins TRBV11-2 to TRBJ2-7; no clear D gene. V was cut by 4 bases and J by 2 bases, with 12 bases left in between. CDR3 length: 14 amino acids. The germline CDR1 and CDR2 sequences are SGHAT and FQNNGV. In DNA form, the CDR3 reads TGTGCCAGCAGCTCTACCGCGTTCCCCTACGAGCAGTACTTC. Protein product: CASSSTAFPYEQYF.

The V call is TRBV7-2, the J call TRBJ1-6; 11 nucleotides line up with TRBD1. Germline V gene data show CDR1 as SGHTA and CDR2 as FQGNSA. CDR3 length: 14 residues. Trimming at V came to 5 bases and at J to 7 bases, leaving 1 base not matched to a gene. The chain's CDR3 is CASSRDRGNSPLHF. CDR3 DNA: TGTGCCAGCAGCCGGGACAGGGGGAATTCACCCCTCCACTTT.

J is TRBJ2-3 and V is TRBV5-1, with 7 nucleotides matching TRBD2. The length of the CDR3 is 16 residues. In germline, CDR1 is SGHRS, CDR2 YFSETQ. J was trimmed by 0 bases and V by 0 bases; bases with no gene match: 4. The CDR3 region is CASSLELGGSTDTQYF. DNA for the CDR3: TGCGCCAGCAGCTTGGAACTCGGGGGGAGCACAGATACGCAGTATTTT.

This clone was observed a handful of times. The chain links TRBV6-1 to TRBJ1-3, with 9 bases matching TRBD1. Losses at the gene ends were 11 bases for V and 4 bases for J; bases not matched to a gene: 6. The length of the CDR3 is 13 residues. From germline, CDR1 is MNHNS and CDR2 SASEGT. Here the CDR3 reads CAEQGAGGNTIYF. The CDR3 DNA sequence: TGTGCCGAACAGGGGGCTGGGGGAAACACCATATATTTT.

V gene TRBV29-1 combines with J gene TRBJ2-5; 11 positions match TRBD2. Per germline, CDR1 SQVTM and CDR2 ANQGSEA. The V and J ends lost 3 bases and 6 bases, in that order; junction bases with no gene match: 3. The CDR3 totals 13 residues. The CDR3 region is CSVDSGRAKTQYF. The CDR3 coding sequence is TGCAGCGTTGATAGCGGGAGGGCGAAGACCCAGTACTTC.

Only a few counts were recorded for this clone. V gene TRBV7-9 combines with J gene TRBJ1-6; TRBD1 agrees at 12 bases. V was clipped by 5 bases and J by 10 bases; unmatched bases: 6. The V gene's germline CDR1 is SEHNR and CDR2 FQNEAQ (reference sequence). This CDR3 has 15 residues. CDR3 protein: CASSPGQGAGSPLHF. The CDR3 DNA is TGTGCCAGCAGCCCGGGACAGGGGGCTGGATCACCCCTCCACTTT.

This clone was seen a handful of times. V usage is TRBV6-5 and J usage is TRBJ1-1; tentative D call: TRBD1 (6 bases). V was clipped by 8 bases and J by 4 bases, with 20 bases between them. The germline V gene has CDR1 MNHEY and CDR2 SVGAGI. The length of the CDR3 is 15 residues. In nucleotides, the CDR3 is TGTGCCAGCCGGATTACAGGGTCGTATGGCACTGAAGCTTTCTTT. Translated, it gives CASRITGSYGTEAFF.

The chain is built from TRBV28 and TRBJ2-2; D call uncertain. This CDR3 is 12 amino acids long. Germline CDR1 MDHEN, CDR2 SYDVKM. V lost 3 bases and J lost 3, with 2 bases in between. The DNA of the CDR3 is TGTGCCAGCAGTTTCGACACCGGGGAGCTGTTTTTT. Its translation: CASSFDTGELFF.